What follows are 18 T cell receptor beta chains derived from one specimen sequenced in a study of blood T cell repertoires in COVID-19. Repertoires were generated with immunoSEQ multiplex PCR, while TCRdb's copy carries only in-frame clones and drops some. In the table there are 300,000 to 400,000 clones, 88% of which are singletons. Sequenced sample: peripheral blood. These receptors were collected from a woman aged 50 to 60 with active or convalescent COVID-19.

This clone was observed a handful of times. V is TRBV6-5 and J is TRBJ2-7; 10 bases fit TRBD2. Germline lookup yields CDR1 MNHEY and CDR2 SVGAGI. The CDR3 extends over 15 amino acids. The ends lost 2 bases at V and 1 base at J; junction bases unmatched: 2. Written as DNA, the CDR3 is TGTGCCAGCAGTTACAGCGGGAGGGGGTCCTACGAGCAGTACTTC. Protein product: CASSYSGRGSYEQYF.

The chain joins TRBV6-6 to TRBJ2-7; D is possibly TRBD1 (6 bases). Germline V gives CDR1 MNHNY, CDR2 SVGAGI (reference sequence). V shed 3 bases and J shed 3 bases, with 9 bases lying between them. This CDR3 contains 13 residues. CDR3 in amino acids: CASSYSGDYEQYF. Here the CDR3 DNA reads TGTGCCAGCAGTTATTCAGGGGACTACGAGCAGTACTTC.

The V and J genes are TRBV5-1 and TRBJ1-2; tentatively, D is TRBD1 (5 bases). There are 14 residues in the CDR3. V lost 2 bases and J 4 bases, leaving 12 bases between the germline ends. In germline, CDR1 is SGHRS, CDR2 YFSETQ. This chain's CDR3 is CASSFDEQAYGYTF. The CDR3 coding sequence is TGCGCCAGCAGCTTCGATGAACAGGCCTATGGCTACACCTTC.

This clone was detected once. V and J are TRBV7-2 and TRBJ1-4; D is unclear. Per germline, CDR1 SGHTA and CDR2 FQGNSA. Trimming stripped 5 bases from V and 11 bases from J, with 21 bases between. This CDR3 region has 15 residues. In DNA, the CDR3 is TGTGCCAGCAGCCAAACAAGTTCGTCTAGTGGGAAACTGTTTTTT. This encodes CASSQTSSSSGKLFF.

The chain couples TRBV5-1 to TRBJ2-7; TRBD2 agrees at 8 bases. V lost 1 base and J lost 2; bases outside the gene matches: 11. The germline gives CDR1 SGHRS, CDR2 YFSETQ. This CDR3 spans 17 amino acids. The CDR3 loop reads CASSLIPQTSGAYEQYF. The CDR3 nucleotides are TGCGCCAGCAGCTTGATACCCCAAACTAGCGGTGCCTACGAGCAGTACTTC. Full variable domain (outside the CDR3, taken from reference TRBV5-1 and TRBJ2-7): KAGVTQTPRYLIKTRGQQVTLSCSPISGHRSVSWYQQTPGQGLQFLFEYFSETQRNKGNFPGRFSGRQFSNSRSEMNVSTLELGDSALYLCASSLIPQTSGAYEQYFGPGTRLTVT.

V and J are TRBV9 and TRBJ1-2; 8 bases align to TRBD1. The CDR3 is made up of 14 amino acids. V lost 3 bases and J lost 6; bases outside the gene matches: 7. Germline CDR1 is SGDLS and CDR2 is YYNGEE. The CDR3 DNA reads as TGTGCCAGCAGCGATAGAACAGGGGGTAATGGCTACACCTTC. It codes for CASSDRTGGNGYTF.

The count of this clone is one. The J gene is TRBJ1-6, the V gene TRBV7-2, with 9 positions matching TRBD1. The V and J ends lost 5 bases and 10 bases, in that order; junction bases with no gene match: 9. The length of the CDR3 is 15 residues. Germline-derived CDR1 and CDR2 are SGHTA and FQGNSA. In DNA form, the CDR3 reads TGTGCCAGCAGCAACCGGGACAGGGAAGGGTCACCCCTCCACTTT. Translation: CASSNRDREGSPLHF.

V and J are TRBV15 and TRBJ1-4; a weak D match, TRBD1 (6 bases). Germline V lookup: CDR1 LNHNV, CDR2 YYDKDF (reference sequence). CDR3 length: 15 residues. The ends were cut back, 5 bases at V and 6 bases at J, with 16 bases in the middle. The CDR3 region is CATSPREGGYEKLFF. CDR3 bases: TGTGCCACCAGCCCAAGGGAAGGGGGATATGAAAAACTGTTTTTT.

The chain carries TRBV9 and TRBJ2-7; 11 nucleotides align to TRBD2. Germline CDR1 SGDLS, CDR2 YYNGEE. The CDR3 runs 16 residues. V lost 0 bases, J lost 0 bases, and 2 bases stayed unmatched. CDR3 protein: CASSVEGLAASYEQYF. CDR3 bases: TGTGCCAGCAGCGTAGAGGGACTAGCGGCCTCCTACGAGCAGTACTTC.

CDR3 loop: CASSFSDRSEETQYF. The CDR3 bases are TGTGCCAGCAGCTTTTCGGACAGAAGTGAAGAGACCCAGTACTTC. The V gene is TRBV7-6, the J gene TRBJ2-5; perhaps TRBD1 as D (6 bases). The V gene lost 3 bases and the J gene lost 3 bases, with 14 bases spanning the gap. CDR1 is SGHVS, CDR2 FNYEAQ, per germline. This CDR3 has 15 residues.

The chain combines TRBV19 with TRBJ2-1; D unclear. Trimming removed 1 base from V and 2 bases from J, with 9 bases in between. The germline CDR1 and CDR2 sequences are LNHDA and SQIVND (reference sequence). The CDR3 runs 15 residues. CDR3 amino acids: CASSIGAVTYNEQFF. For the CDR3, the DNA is TGTGCCAGTAGTATAGGGGCAGTTACCTACAATGAGCAGTTCTTC.

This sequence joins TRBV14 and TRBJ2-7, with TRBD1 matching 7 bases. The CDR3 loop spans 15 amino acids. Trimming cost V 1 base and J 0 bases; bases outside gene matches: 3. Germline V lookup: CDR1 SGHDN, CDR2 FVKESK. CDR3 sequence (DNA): TGTGCCAGCAGCCAAGGGACAGGTAGCTCCTACGAGCAGTACTTC. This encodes CASSQGTGSSYEQYF.

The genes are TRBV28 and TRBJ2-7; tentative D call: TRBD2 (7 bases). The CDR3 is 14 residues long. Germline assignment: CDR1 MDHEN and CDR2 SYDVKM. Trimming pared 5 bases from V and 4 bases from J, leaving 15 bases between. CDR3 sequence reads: CASSLGGGIYEQYF. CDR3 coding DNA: TGTGCCAGCAGTCTGGGGGGGGGCATATACGAGCAGTACTTC.

CDR3 protein: CAINSGQGTPSYNEQFF. Here the CDR3 DNA reads TGTGCCATCAACTCGGGACAGGGGACTCCTTCCTACAATGAGCAGTTCTTC. The chain is built from TRBV10-3 and TRBJ2-1, with 10 nucleotides matching TRBD1. The V gene's germline CDR1 is ENHRY and CDR2 SYGVKD. The V gene end was trimmed by 7 bases and the J gene end by 1 base; junction bases not matched to a gene: 10. The CDR3 totals 17 residues.

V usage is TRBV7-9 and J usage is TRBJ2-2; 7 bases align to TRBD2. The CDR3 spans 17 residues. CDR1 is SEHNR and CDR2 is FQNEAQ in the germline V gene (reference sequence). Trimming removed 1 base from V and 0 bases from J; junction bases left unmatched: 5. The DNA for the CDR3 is TGTGCCAGCAGCTTAGGGGGAGGGACTACGAACACCGGGGAGCTGTTTTTT. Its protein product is CASSLGGGTTNTGELFF.

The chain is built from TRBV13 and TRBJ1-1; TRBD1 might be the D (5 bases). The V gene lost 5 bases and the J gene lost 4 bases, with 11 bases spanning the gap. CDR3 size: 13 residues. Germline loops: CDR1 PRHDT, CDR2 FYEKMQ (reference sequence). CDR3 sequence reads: CASSEVGGTEAFF. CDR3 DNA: TGTGCCAGCAGCGAAGTGGGGGGCACTGAAGCTTTCTTT.

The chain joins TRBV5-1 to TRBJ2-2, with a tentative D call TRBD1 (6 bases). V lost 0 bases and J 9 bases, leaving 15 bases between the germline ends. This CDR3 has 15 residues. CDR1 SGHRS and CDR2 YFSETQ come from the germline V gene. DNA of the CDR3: TGCGCCAGCAGCTTGGACAGGGTACAAGTCCGGGAGCTGTTTTTT. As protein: CASSLDRVQVRELFF.

CDR3 sequence reads: CASSLQGAVDGYTF. DNA of the CDR3: TGCGCCAGCAGCCTACAGGGGGCTGTAGATGGCTACACCTTC. This chain joins TRBV5-1 and TRBJ1-2; 9 bases fit TRBD1. The CDR3 is made up of 14 amino acids. Per the germline V gene, CDR1 is SGHRS and CDR2 is YFSETQ. V lost 4 bases, J lost 6 bases, and 7 bases stayed unmatched. The whole variable domain, remainder taken from reference TRBV5-1 and TRBJ1-2, is KAGVTQTPRYLIKTRGQQVTLSCSPISGHRSVSWYQQTPGQGLQFLFEYFSETQRNKGNFPGRFSGRQFSNSRSEMNVSTLELGDSALYLCASSLQGAVDGYTFGSGTRLTVV.